The subject of this entry is one TCR beta chain. The target of this receptor is not known. Nothing much larger sits one base from this clone, and base qualities are not available. Taken from the germline V gene (reference sequence), the CDR1 and CDR2 loops are SEHNR and FQNEAQ. The V end loses 1 base and the J end loses 0 bases, and a stretch of 9 bases separates them. From the cysteine up to the phenylalanine, the CDR3 has a length of 16 residues. Just CDR3 DNA is preserved here, 48 bases in frame from base 1. The data derive from a study of tumor-infiltrating lymphocytes in primary liver carcinoma (dated by TCRdb to the late 2010s). At the level of the whole study: Roughly five patients with histopathologically diagnosed primary liver carcinoma underwent surgical resection in China between November 2015 and March 2016. Of the five patients (three men and two women, aged 30 to 69 years), four had hepatocellular carcinoma and one had combined HCC and intrahepatic cholangiocarcinoma. The tumors of the five patients were staged as T1-T3 N0M0, with maximum diameters ranging from roughly 4.2 to 10 cm. Each sample produced roughly 3.65 to 8 million productive TCRbeta reads, and read depth showed no significant difference between tissue types. Across five regions of each liver tumor, along with adjacent normal tissue and blood, the study brought together TCRbeta repertoire sequencing, expression microarrays and whole-exome sequencing. A total of 35 or so specimens from 5 patients went through TCRbeta repertoire sequencing, namely 25 tumor regions, 5 adjacent noncancerous liver tissues and 5 peripheral blood samples. Technical replicate repertoires showed high reproducibility, with mean shared-clone rates approximately 0.87 and correlation coefficients above 0.95.

A constant-region primer and ProtoScript II reverse transcriptase were used to reverse-transcribe TCRbeta-specific cDNA from about 500 ng total RNA. The TCRbeta libraries were prepared through three rounds of nested multiplex PCR following a slightly modified ARM-PCR procedure. Multiplex TRBV1-TRBV30 forward primers and a Cbeta reverse primer were used in the first two PCR rounds, each of which was run for approximately 9 cycles. Sample barcodes and Illumina adapters were added in a final 25-cycle PCR using Deep VentR polymerase. Amplicons of 200-500 bp were gel-purified with a QIAquick gel extraction kit before sequencing. An Illumina HiSeq 2500 was used to sequence the TCRbeta amplicons, generating 250-bp paired-end reads. The paper's processing steps were these. Reads were quality-trimmed with Trimmomatic v0.33, and paired reads were merged with FLASH v1.2.11 to recover full CDR3 sequences. V, D and J germline segments were assigned to the rearranged TCRbeta sequences by MiGEC v1.2.1b. VDJtools v1.0.0 computed clonotype statistics and Shannon-Wiener diversity indices. Except for diversity analysis, only each sample's 250 most abundant clonotypes were used in subsequent analyses to reduce sampling bias. The raw public reads went through TCRdb reprocessing: fastp at Q25, MiXCR clone calling, in-frame beta chains kept. CDR3 protein duplicates are merged, each entry listing the most common genes and DNA. It is TCRdb's table, rather than the study itself, that gives the V and J calls and clone size. The sample yields about 330,000 distinct CDR3 sequences; approximately 65% were counted once. The ten largest clonotypes hold roughly 6.5% of the sample.

Study-level results and caveats: Comparison of CD4+ and CD8+ T cell repertoires was precluded by the use of bulk unsorted samples. Repertoire overlap was found to be higher between tumor regions (mean about 36%) than between tumor-adjacent (around 17%) or tumor-blood (around 15%) pairs, consistent with antigen-driven expansion. With just a few patients in the study, the authors point out that the findings should be validated in a larger study. The top 250 clones made up a significantly larger repertoire fraction in tumors than in blood (p = 0.039). Because only the TCR beta chain was sequenced and unpaired alpha chains were not captured, true repertoire diversity is likely underestimated.

TRIzol reagent was used to extract blood RNA from unsorted whole blood, while the DNeasy Blood & Tissue kit provided the germline DNA. At the time of sampling, the patients had chronic HBV infection and had not received any treatment. Before surgery, about 4 milliliters of peripheral blood were collected into K2EDTA tubes. Sequencing was done on a sample of peripheral blood. The chain joins TRBV7-9 to TRBJ1-4; no D segment can be confidently identified. This receptor was taken from a man in his forties with primary liver carcinoma and hepatitis B virus infection. CDR3 reads: CASSLDRPATNEKLFF. The DNA sequence follows: TGTGCCAGCAGCTTAGACAGACCTGCAACTAATGAAAAACTGTTTTTT.